The 14 T cell receptor beta chains presented below share a single source sample, sequenced in a study of shared clonotypes between healthy human individuals. Libraries were prepared by immunoSEQ multiplex PCR; TCRdb keeps only in-frame clonotypes and omits some of them. The sample gives approximately 470,000 clones, more than 75% of which show up once; around 13% is in the top ten. Sequencing was carried out using PBMCs. These TCRs come from a woman aged 40 to 55 in good health. Some clones in this sample may be carry-over from other donors' samples.

This clone was recorded a few times. The chain couples TRBV5-4 to TRBJ2-7; D is possibly TRBD2 (5 bases). The CDR3 consists of 14 residues. The germline V gene encodes CDR1 SGHNT and CDR2 YYREEE (reference sequence). The ends were cut back, 4 bases at V and 5 bases at J, with 16 bases in the middle. The CDR3 region is CASSPRTGGDEQYF. The CDR3 DNA reads as TGTGCCAGCAGCCCTAGGACTGGCGGTGACGAGCAGTACTTC.

The genes are TRBV21-1 and TRBJ2-7. TRBV21-1 is described as a pseudogene. This CDR3 comprises 19 residues. This CDR3 reads CASSKRGRQDKPVTYEQYF. The CDR3 region has the DNA TGTGCCAGCAGCAAACGAGGCAGGCAAGATAAACCCGTAACCTACGAGCAGTACTTC.

This clone was observed a single time. V and J are TRBV27 and TRBJ2-5, with a tentative D call TRBD2 (6 bases). Germline lookup yields CDR1 MNHEY and CDR2 SMNVEV (reference sequence). The V end was cut by 6 bases, the J end by 2 bases, with 19 bases between. The length of the CDR3 is 16 residues. This chain's CDR3 is CASSPRVVAAQETQYF. The CDR3 region has the DNA TGTGCCAGCAGCCCTCGAGTGGTAGCGGCTCAAGAGACCCAGTACTTC.

The genes are TRBV25-1 and TRBJ2-7; D possibly corresponds to TRBD2 (5 bases). This CDR3 is built from 15 residues. Germline V lookup: CDR1 MGHDK, CDR2 SYGVNS. V shed 7 bases and J shed 5 bases, with 21 bases lying between them. The DNA of the CDR3 is TGTGCCAGCACCGGAGTAGGACTGCAAGCCAACGAGCAGTACTTC. Translation: CASTGVGLQANEQYF.

This chain joins TRBV5-4 and TRBJ2-7; D may be TRBD1 (7 bases). Looked up from germline, CDR1 is SGHNT and CDR2 is YYREEE (reference sequence). V lost 4 bases, J lost 6 bases, and 23 bases lay in between. This CDR3 comprises 16 residues. The CDR3 sequence: CASSASRGTDRGEQYF. CDR3 bases: TGTGCCAGCAGCGCGTCTCGGGGGACAGACCGCGGCGAGCAGTACTTC.

The V and J genes are TRBV28 and TRBJ2-5, with D maybe TRBD2 (6 bases). The DNA matches TRBJ2-7 better at its end, which makes the J call doubtful. CDR1 and CDR2 (germline): MDHEN, SYDVKM. The CDR3 is 16 amino acids. Here the CDR3 DNA reads TGTGCCAGCAGTTTATCGCGGGACCCTATTTTCTACGAGCAGTACTTC. Its translation: CASSLSRDPIFYEQYF.

This sequence joins TRBV30 and TRBJ2-7; 7 bases match TRBD1. With 2 bases clipped from V and 3 bases from J, the junction kept 7 bases outside the gene matches. CDR3 length equals 14 residues. Germline V gene data show CDR1 as GTSNPN and CDR2 as SVGIG (reference sequence). CDR3 sequence reads: CAWSLGTALYEQYF. CDR3 coding DNA: TGTGCCTGGAGTCTGGGGACAGCCCTCTACGAGCAGTACTTC.

The V gene is TRBV5-5, the J gene TRBJ1-1, with TRBD1 matching over 7 bases. The germline CDR1 and CDR2 sequences are SGHKS and YYEKEE (reference sequence). The ends lost 4 bases at V and 0 bases at J; junction bases unmatched: 9. The CDR3 is made up of 16 amino acids. CDR3 region: CASSPRTGTMNTEAFF. CDR3 coding DNA: TGTGCCAGCAGCCCCCGGACAGGAACCATGAACACTGAAGCTTTCTTT. Based on the CDR3 plus reference TRBV5-5 and TRBJ1-1, the full variable domain is DAGVTQSPTHLIKTRGQQVTLRCSPISGHKSVSWYQQVLGQGPQFIFQYYEKEERGRGNFPDRFSARQFPNYSSELNVNALLLGDSALYLCASSPRTGTMNTEAFFGQGTRLTVV.

The table lists this clone with a few counts. The chain carries TRBV13 and TRBJ2-2, with TRBD1 matching over 7 bases. V lost 2 bases to trimming and J lost 4 bases; unmatched junction nucleotides: 7. Germline V gives CDR1 PRHDT, CDR2 FYEKMQ (reference sequence). This CDR3 spans 16 amino acids. CDR3 coding DNA: TGTGCCAGCAGCTTACCTGATGGGACAGTCACCGGGGAGCTGTTTTTT. Protein: CASSLPDGTVTGELFF.

This clone showed up many times. This sample also contains other DNA sequences that code for the same CDR3. The chain links TRBV28 to TRBJ2-1; D is undetermined. The ends were cut back, 6 bases at V and 0 bases at J, with 9 bases in the middle. This CDR3 region has 14 residues. The germline V gene encodes CDR1 MDHEN and CDR2 SYDVKM. The CDR3 coding sequence is TGTGCCAGCAGATCCCGAAGCTCCTACAATGAGCAGTTCTTC. Encoded protein: CASRSRSSYNEQFF.

The V call is TRBV4-1, the J call TRBJ1-5; TRBD1 matches at 7 bases. The junction had 8 bases not matched to a gene; V was cut back by 2 bases and J by 4 bases. CDR3 size: 16 residues. Germline lookup yields CDR1 MGHRA and CDR2 YSYEKL. The CDR3 loop reads CASSQNFRDRNQPQHF. For the CDR3, the DNA is TGCGCCAGCAGCCAAAATTTCCGGGACAGAAATCAGCCCCAGCATTTT.

The gene calls are TRBV6-6 and TRBJ2-5, with 8 bases lining up with TRBD1. The tail of the sequence fits TRBJ2-7 better, so the J call may be wrong. CDR1 is MNHNY, CDR2 SVGAGI, per germline (reference sequence). The CDR3 sequence is 14 residues long. The CDR3 DNA is TGTGCCAGCAAAAAGGGGCAGGGGGCGTACGAGCAGTACTTC. As protein: CASKKGQGAYEQYF.

The CDR3 reads CASSARTGGFGETQYF. CDR3 sequence (DNA): TGTGCCAGCAGCGCAAGGACAGGGGGCTTCGGAGAGACCCAGTACTTC. V gene TRBV5-4 combines with J gene TRBJ2-5, with 11 bases lining up with TRBD1. The germline V gene has CDR1 SGHNT and CDR2 YYREEE (reference sequence). There are 16 residues in the CDR3. Germline trimming cut 4 bases from V and 4 bases from J; bases unmatched to any gene: 9.

This chain uses TRBV9 with TRBJ2-1; 9 bases line up with TRBD1. J was trimmed by 8 bases and V by 3 bases; bases with no gene match: 9. Per the germline V gene, CDR1 is SGDLS and CDR2 is YYNGEE. The CDR3 totals 15 residues. The CDR3 region is CASSGRTGVIDEQFF. In DNA, the CDR3 is TGTGCCAGCAGCGGAAGGACAGGGGTAATAGATGAGCAGTTCTTC. Using reference TRBV9 and TRBJ2-1 for the parts outside the CDR3, the full variable domain is DSGVTQTPKHLITATGQRVTLRCSPRSGDLSVYWYQQSLDQGLQFLIQYYNGEERAKGNILERFSAQQFPDLHSELNLSSLELGDSALYFCASSGRTGVIDEQFFGPGTRLTVL.